Each of the 16 T cell receptor beta chains below was sequenced from the same sample in a study of CD8+CD57+ T cells in acquired aplastic anemia. The use of genomic DNA as template underpinned the TCR beta VDJ and CDR3 profiling. TCRdb used MiXCR to reprocess the reads, holding one entry per CDR3 protein. This sample has about 160,000 distinct CDR3 sequences; 45% to 55% occur once, and the top ten carry around a third. For sequencing, patients were chosen who had shown expansion of CD8+CD57+ cells by flow cytometry. What was sequenced was sorted CD4+, CD8+, or CD8+CD57+ T cells (not recorded which) from PBMCs. The receptors here all came from a human donor with aplastic anemia.

The chain carries TRBV2 and TRBJ1-2; 10 bases line up with TRBD1. The CDR3 is 14 amino acids. V was pared by 10 bases and J by 0 bases, with 5 bases of the junction left unmatched. CDR1 is SNHLY, CDR2 FYNNEI, per germline. CDR3 in amino acids: CATTGTGANYGYTF. In DNA, the CDR3 is TGTGCCACCACAGGGACAGGGGCTAACTATGGCTACACCTTC.

The rearrangement uses TRBV27 and TRBJ2-1, with D unclear. The V gene lost 0 bases and the J gene lost 1 base, with 4 bases spanning the gap. The CDR3 is 14 amino acids. The germline CDR1 and CDR2 sequences are MNHEY and SMNVEV (reference sequence). The CDR3, as DNA: TGTGCCAGCAGTTTATCAGGTTCCTACAATGAGCAGTTCTTC. Encoded protein: CASSLSGSYNEQFF.

As regards this clonotype: This may stem from a read error, because a much larger clone lies one nucleotide away. The V and J genes are TRBV11-2 and TRBJ2-3, with TRBD2 matching over 9 bases. The CDR3 totals 16 residues. With 5 bases clipped from V and 5 bases from J, the junction kept 11 bases outside the gene matches. CDR1 and CDR2 (germline): SGHAT, FQNNGV. CDR3 loop: CASSIEGGRDIDTQYF. CDR3 coding DNA: TGTGCCAGCAGCATTGAGGGCGGGAGGGACATAGATACGCAGTATTTT.

This clonotype has ten or more counts. The chain recombines TRBV6-1 with TRBJ2-7; D may match TRBD1 or TRBD2 (6 bases each). This CDR3 has 14 amino acids. The V end lost 6 bases, the J end lost 5 bases, and 17 bases lay between the germline ends. Germline-derived CDR1 and CDR2 are MNHNS and SASEGT. As DNA, the CDR3 is TGTGCCAGCAGGAAGAGGGGGGACGAGGACGAGCAGTACTTC. Residues: CASRKRGDEDEQYF.

This clonotype was found once. A much larger clone is a single base away; this may be a read error. J is TRBJ2-7 and V is TRBV30, with D unresolved. The CDR3 covers 11 residues. Deletions cut 1 base from V and 6 bases from J, with 7 bases between. Germline V gene data show CDR1 as GTSNPN and CDR2 as SVGIG (reference sequence). The CDR3 is CAWSGSREQYF. The CDR3 DNA reads TGTGCCTGGAGTGGAAGCCGCGAGCAGTACTTC. The full variable domain, rest sourced from reference TRBV30 and TRBJ2-7, is SQTIHQWPATLVQPVGSPLSLECTVEGTSNPNLYWYRQAAGRGLQLLFYSVGIGQISSEVPQNLSASRPQDRQFILSSKKLLLSDSGFYLCAWSGSREQYFGPGTRLTVT.

The chain is built from TRBV29-1 and TRBJ1-2, with TRBD1 identical over 8 bases. Per germline, CDR1 SQVTM and CDR2 ANQGSEA. V trimming: 7 bases; J trimming: 7 bases; junction bases outside the gene matches: 5. The CDR3 spans 11 residues. The CDR3 DNA reads TGCAGCGCCTACAGGGGGTTTGGCTACACCTTC. The encoded protein is CSAYRGFGYTF.

V is TRBV6-1 and J is TRBJ2-5; 7 bases line up with TRBD1. Germline V gives CDR1 MNHNS, CDR2 SASEGT. The CDR3 has 15 residues. V dropped 0 bases and J dropped 5; count of bases not matched to a gene: 6. CDR3 sequence reads: CASSEAAGGLETQYF. The CDR3 nucleotides are TGTGCCAGCAGTGAAGCGGCAGGGGGTTTGGAGACCCAGTACTTC.

The rearrangement uses TRBV20-1 and TRBJ1-1, with 7 bases lining up with TRBD1. The germline CDR1 and CDR2 sequences are DFQATT and SNEGSKA (reference sequence). This CDR3 contains 15 residues. Trimming took 6 bases from V and 4 from J; bases not matched to a gene: 14. The CDR3 reads CSATTGVGLGTEAFF. For the CDR3, the DNA is TGCAGTGCCACCACAGGGGTGGGTTTAGGCACTGAAGCTTTCTTT.

Concerning this clonotype: Given a much more abundant clone one base away, this may be a read error. J is TRBJ1-2 and V is TRBV13; 9 bases map to TRBD1. The germline CDR1 and CDR2 sequences are PRHDT and FYEKMQ (reference sequence). CDR3 length: 18 amino acids. CDR3 protein: CDSSLRVPDRGYWHGYTF. Written as DNA, the CDR3 is TGTGACAGCAGCTTAAGGGTCCCGGACAGGGGATATTGGCATGGCTACACCTTC.

This clonotype was seen ten or more times. The chain joins TRBV7-3 to TRBJ2-1; 9 bases match TRBD2. Germline CDR1 is SGHTA and CDR2 is FQGTGA. V shed 3 bases, J shed 13 bases, and the junction held 4 bases outside the gene matches. CDR3 length: 12 residues. The CDR3 reads CASSLREGPQFF. CDR3 in DNA: TGTGCCAGCAGCTTGCGGGAGGGTCCCCAGTTCTTC. Supplemented by reference TRBV7-3 and TRBJ2-1, the full variable domain reads GAGVSQTPSNKVTEKGKYVELRCDPISGHTALYWYRQSLGQGPEFLIYFQGTGAADDSGLPNDRFFAVRPEGSVSTLKIQRTERGDSAVYLCASSLREGPQFFGPGTRLTVL.

J is TRBJ2-6 and V is TRBV15; D is possibly TRBD1 (6 bases). V lost 5 bases and J 0 bases, leaving 14 bases between the germline ends. This CDR3 contains 17 residues. Looked up from germline, CDR1 is LNHNV and CDR2 is YYDKDF (reference sequence). The CDR3 here is CATSSRTASSGANVLTF. CDR3 bases: TGTGCCACCAGCTCACGGACAGCTAGCTCTGGGGCCAACGTCCTGACTTTC.

This clonotype has ten or more counts. The chain has TRBV9 and TRBJ1-1; the match to TRBD1 covers 8 bases. J gave up 6 bases and V 3 bases, and 7 bases lay outside the gene matches. Germline loops: CDR1 SGDLS, CDR2 YYNGEE. The CDR3 totals 14 residues. The CDR3 loop is CASSGTTGDAEAFF. Here the CDR3 DNA reads TGTGCCAGCAGCGGGACGACAGGGGATGCTGAAGCTTTCTTT.

This chain links TRBV20-1 with TRBJ2-7; 9 nucleotides line up with TRBD2. This CDR3 region has 15 residues. Germline trimming cut 1 base from V and 4 bases from J; bases unmatched to any gene: 8. The germline gives CDR1 DFQATT, CDR2 SNEGSKA (reference sequence). The CDR3 DNA follows: TGCAGTGCTAGAGCTGCGCGGGAGGGACGGTACGAGCAGTACTTC. This encodes CSARAAREGRYEQYF.

J is TRBJ2-1 and V is TRBV20-1; unclear D gene. Germline-derived CDR1 and CDR2 are DFQATT and SNEGSKA (reference sequence). Trimming took 1 base from V and 6 from J, leaving 13 bases between them. This CDR3 comprises 14 residues. The CDR3 DNA reads as TGCAGTGCTAGAGCCCCCGTGAAAGGCAATGAGCAGTTCTTC. It codes for CSARAPVKGNEQFF.

This chain connects TRBV20-1 to TRBJ2-7; TRBD2 matches 11 bases. V shed 5 bases, J shed 0 bases, and the junction held 3 bases outside the gene matches. The CDR3 spans 14 residues. Germline CDR1 is DFQATT and CDR2 is SNEGSKA (reference sequence). Written as DNA, the CDR3 is TGCAGTGCTCCAACTAGCGGGAGCTCCTACGAGCAGTACTTC. Translating gives CSAPTSGSSYEQYF.

V and J are TRBV30 and TRBJ1-1, with D perhaps matching TRBD1 (5 bases). This CDR3 is 13 amino acids long. CDR1 and CDR2 (germline): GTSNPN, SVGIG (reference sequence). The CDR3, as DNA: TGTGCATGTTCAGGGCGGGGGAACACTGAAGCTTTCTTT. This gives the protein CACSGRGNTEAFF.